This T cell receptor (beta chain) was observed in a study of T-cell reconstitution after alpha-beta-depleted transplantation in children. The TCRbeta library incorporated unique molecular identifiers. TCRdb used MiXCR to reprocess the PCR reads, holding one entry per CDR3 protein. In the table there are around 400,000 distinct CDR3 sequences, over 20% of which are singletons. This clonotype has just a few counts. With V trimmed by 3 bases and J by 0 bases, 11 bases remained unmatched. CDR3 size: 17 residues. The V gene's germline CDR1 is DFQATT and CDR2 SNEGSKA (reference sequence). The input for sequencing was PBMCs from the stem cell graft donor, taken from the stem cell graft. The sequence was obtained from a human donor who donated a stem cell graft to a child with acute myeloid leukemia. The chain carries TRBV20-1 and TRBJ1-5, with TRBD1 identical over 7 bases. The CDR3 bases are TGCAGTGCTAGTCCGCCGGGGACAGACGATAGCAATCAGCCCCAGCATTTT. Amino acid sequence: CSASPPGTDDSNQPQHF.